The text below deals with one T cell receptor beta chain. This entry comes from a study of blood T cell repertoires in COVID-19. The wider study: Nucleic acid was either cDNA or gDNA, and it came from T cells, B-cell-depleted T cells, or PBMCs.

Participants were aged about 18 to 95 years, lived in about 26 US areas, and enrolled virtually. Cohorts were based on clinical histories the participants reported. Per the germline V gene, CDR1 is GTSNPN and CDR2 is SVGIG (reference sequence). Trimming cost V 0 bases and J 5 bases; bases outside gene matches: 3. The CDR3 extends over 13 amino acids. Per the authors' pipeline: Cell counts per sample came from amplifying reference gene primers. Assay used: immunoSEQ multiplex PCR; TCRdb lists only in-frame clones, some missing. The V and J calls and clone size come from that table; D and trimming were worked out from the DNA. The sample holds about 180,000 clones, 89% seen once.

This clonotype was obtained from a woman in her forties with acute COVID-19. The sample taken for sequencing was PBMCs or T cells enriched from blood (not recorded which). The V call is TRBV30, the J call TRBJ2-5; 7 bases match TRBD2. CDR3 in amino acids: CAWSVGGRETQYF. CDR3 DNA: TGTGCCTGGAGTGTGGGGGGGAGGGAGACCCAGTACTTC.